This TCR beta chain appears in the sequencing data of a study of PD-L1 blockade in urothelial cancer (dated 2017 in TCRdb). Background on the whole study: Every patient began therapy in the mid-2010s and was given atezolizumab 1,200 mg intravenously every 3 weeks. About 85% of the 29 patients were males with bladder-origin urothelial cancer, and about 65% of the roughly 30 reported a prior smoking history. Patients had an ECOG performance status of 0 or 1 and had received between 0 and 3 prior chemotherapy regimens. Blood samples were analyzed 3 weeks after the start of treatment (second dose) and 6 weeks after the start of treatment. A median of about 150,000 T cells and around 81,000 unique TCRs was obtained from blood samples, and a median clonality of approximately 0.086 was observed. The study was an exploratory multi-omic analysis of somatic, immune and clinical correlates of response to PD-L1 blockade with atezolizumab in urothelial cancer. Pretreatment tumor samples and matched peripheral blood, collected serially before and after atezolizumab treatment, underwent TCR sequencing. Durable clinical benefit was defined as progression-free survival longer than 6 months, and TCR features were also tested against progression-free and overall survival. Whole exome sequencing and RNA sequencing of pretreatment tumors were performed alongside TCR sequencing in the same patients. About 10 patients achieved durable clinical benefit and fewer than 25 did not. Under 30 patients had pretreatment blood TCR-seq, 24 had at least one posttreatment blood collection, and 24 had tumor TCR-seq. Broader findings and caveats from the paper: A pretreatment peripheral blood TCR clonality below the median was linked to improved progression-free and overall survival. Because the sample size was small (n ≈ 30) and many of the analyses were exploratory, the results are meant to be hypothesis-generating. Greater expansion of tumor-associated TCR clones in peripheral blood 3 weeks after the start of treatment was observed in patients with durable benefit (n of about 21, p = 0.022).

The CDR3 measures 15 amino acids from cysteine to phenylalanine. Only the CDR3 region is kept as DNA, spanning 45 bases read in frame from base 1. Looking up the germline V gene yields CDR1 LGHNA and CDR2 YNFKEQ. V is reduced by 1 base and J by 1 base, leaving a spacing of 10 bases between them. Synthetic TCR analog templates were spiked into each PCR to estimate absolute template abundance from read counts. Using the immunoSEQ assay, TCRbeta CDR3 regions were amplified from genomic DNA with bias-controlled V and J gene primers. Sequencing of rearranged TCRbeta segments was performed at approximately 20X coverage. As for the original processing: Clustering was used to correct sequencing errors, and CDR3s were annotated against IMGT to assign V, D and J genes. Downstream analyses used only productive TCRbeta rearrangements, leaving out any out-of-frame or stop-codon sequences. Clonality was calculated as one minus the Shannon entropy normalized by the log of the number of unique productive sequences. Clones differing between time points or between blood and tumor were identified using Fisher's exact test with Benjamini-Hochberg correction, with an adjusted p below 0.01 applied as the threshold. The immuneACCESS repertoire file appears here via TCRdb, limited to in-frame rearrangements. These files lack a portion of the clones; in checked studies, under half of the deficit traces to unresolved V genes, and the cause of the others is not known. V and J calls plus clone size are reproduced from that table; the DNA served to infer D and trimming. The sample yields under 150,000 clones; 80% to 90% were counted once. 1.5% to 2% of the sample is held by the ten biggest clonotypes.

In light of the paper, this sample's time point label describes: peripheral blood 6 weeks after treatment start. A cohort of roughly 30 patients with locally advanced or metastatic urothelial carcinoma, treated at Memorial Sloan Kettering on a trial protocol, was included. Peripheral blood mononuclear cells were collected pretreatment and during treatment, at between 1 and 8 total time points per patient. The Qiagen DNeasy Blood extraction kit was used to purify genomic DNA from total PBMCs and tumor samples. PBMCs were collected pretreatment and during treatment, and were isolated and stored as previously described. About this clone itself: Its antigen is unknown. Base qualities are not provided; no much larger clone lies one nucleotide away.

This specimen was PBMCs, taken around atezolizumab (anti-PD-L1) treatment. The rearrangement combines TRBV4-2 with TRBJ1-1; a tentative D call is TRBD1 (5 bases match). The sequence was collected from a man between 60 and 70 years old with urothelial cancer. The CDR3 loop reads CASSQVSQGNTEAFF. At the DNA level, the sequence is TGTGCCAGCAGCCAAGTTTCTCAGGGGAACACTGAAGCTTTCTTT.